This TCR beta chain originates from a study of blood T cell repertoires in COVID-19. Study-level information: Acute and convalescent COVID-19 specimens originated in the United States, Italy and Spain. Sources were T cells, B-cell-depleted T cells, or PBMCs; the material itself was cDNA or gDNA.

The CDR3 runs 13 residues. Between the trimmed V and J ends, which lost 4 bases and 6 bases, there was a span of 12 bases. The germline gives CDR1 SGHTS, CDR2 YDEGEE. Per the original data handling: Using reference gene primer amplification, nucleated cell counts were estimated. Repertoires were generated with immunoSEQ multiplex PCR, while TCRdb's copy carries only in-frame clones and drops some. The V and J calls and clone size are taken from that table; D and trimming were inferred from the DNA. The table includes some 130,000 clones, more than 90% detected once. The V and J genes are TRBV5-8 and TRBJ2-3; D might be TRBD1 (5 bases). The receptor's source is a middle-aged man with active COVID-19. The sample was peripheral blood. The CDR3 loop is CASSLDPGDTQYF. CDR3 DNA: TGTGCCAGCAGCCTAGACCCAGGGGATACGCAGTATTTT.